This record covers a single T cell receptor (beta chain). TCRdb keeps only in-frame clones here, not all; method: immunoSEQ multiplex PCR. The sample holds roughly 28,000 clones; 85% to 95% are singletons and the top ten take about 0.66%. The sample comes from a study of graft-versus-host responses after intestinal transplantation. The CDR3 is 15 residues long. Per germline, CDR1 SGHDT and CDR2 YYEEEE. The junction had 7 bases not matched to a gene; V was cut back by 5 bases and J by 0 bases. The sample was PBMCs, taken approximately ten weeks after intestinal transplant. The clonotype comes from a human patient who received an intestinal transplant, so some T cells may come from the graft donor. This chain uses TRBV5-6 with TRBJ2-7; TRBD2 matches 8 bases. The CDR3 nucleotides read TGTGCCAGCAGACGGTCGGGGGGGCCCTCCTACGAGCAGTACTTC. Translated, it gives CASRRSGGPSYEQYF.